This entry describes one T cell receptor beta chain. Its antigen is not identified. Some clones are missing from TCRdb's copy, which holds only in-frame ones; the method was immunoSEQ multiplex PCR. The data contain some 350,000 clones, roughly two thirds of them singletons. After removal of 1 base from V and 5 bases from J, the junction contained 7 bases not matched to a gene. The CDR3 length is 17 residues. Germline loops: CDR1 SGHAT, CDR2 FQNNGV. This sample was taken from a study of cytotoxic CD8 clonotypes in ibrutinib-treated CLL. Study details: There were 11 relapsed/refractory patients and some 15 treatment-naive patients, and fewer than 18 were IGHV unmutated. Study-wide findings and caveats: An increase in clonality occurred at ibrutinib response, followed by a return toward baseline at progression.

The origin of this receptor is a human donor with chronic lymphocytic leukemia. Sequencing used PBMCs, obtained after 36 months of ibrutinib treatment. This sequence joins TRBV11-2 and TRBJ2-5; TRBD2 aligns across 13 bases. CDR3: CASSLVKGLAGFETQYF. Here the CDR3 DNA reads TGTGCCAGCAGCTTAGTAAAGGGACTAGCGGGATTTGAGACCCAGTACTTC. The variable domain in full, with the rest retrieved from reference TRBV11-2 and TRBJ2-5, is EAGVAQSPRYKIIEKRQSVAFWCNPISGHATLYWYQQILGQGPKLLIQFQNNGVVDDSQLPKDRFSAERLKGVDSTLKIQPAKLEDSAVYLCASSLVKGLAGFETQYFGPGTRLLVL.